This is a list of T cell receptor beta chains from one sample in a study of blood T cell repertoires in COVID-19. The table came from immunoSEQ multiplex PCR; TCRdb's copy has only in-frame clones and leaves some out. This repertoire shows around 60,000 clones, 80% to 90% found once; its top ten account for about 1.1%. The specimen was peripheral blood. The source is a man in his forties with acute or convalescent COVID-19. Both conserved end residues are part of each CDR3. A D gene is named only where the DNA matches it firmly. Part of the rows lack a size; the others show once, few, many or a class for expanded clones.

clone_size j_call d_call v_call cdr3_nt cdr3_aa
NA TRBJ1-4 NA TRBV6-1 TGTGCCAGCAGTGAAGCTGGCCCAACTAATGAAAAACTGTTTTTT CASSEAGPTNEKLFF
NA TRBJ1-1 NA TRBV19 TGTGCCAGTACGATCCTCTCAGGATCGAACACTGAAGCTTTCTTT CASTILSGSNTEAFF
NA TRBJ1-5 NA TRBV6-6 TGTGCCAGCAACCATGTTGGCAGCAATCAGCCCCAGCATTTT CASNHVGSNQPQHF
NA TRBJ1-2 NA TRBV25-1 TGTGCCAGCAGTGAACGTGGGGGCGTGGCAGGGCCCTATGGCTACACCTTC CASSERGGVAGPYGYTF
NA TRBJ1-6 TRBD1 TRBV6-6 TGTGCCAGCAGTGACAGGGGGCCATCACCCCTCCACTTT CASSDRGPSPLHF
NA TRBJ1-1 NA TRBV12-3/TRBV12-4 TGTGCCAGCAGCAACAGAGAGAACACTGAAGCTTTCTTT CASSNRENTEAFF
NA TRBJ1-4 NA TRBV27 TGTGCCAGCGGCTCCGGGACCAGGGGTGAAAAACTGTTTTTT CASGSGTRGEKLFF
NA TRBJ2-2 TRBD2 TRBV3-1/TRBV3-2 TGTGCCAGCAGCCAAGCTAGCGGGTCGAACACCGGGGAGCTGTTTTTT CASSQASGSNTGELFF
once TRBJ2-3 TRBD1 TRBV24-1 TGTGCCACCAGTGATTTGAAGGGACAGGGAGGGTCAGATACGCAGTATTTT CATSDLKGQGGSDTQYF
NA TRBJ2-7 TRBD1 TRBV12-3/TRBV12-4 TGTGCCAGCAGCCGGACAGGACGCTACGAGCAGTACTTC CASSRTGRYEQYF
NA TRBJ1-3 NA TRBV19 TGTGCCAGTAGTCGCGGCGGTGGAAACACCATATATTTT CASSRGGGNTIYF
once TRBJ2-5 TRBD1 TRBV14 TGTGCCAGCAGCCAAGGACAGGGTGACGGAGAGACCCAGTACTTC CASSQGQGDGETQYF
NA TRBJ1-3 NA TRBV5-1 TGCGCCAGCAGCTTGGTTACAGGCTCTGGAAACACCATATATTTT CASSLVTGSGNTIYF
NA TRBJ1-2 TRBD1 TRBV6-5 TGTGCCAGCAGCCCCGGGACAGGCTCGGGCTACACCTTC CASSPGTGSGYTF
NA TRBJ2-1 TRBD2 TRBV5-4 TGTGCCAGCAGCCCCCGGGGCGGGGGGGAGTACAATGAGCAGTTCTTC CASSPRGGGEYNEQFF
NA TRBJ2-3 NA TRBV5-1 TGCGCCAGCAGCCCTCCTATTGGGGGGGCCACAGATACGCAGTATTTT CASSPPIGGATDTQYF
NA TRBJ1-6 NA TRBV7-9 TGTGCCAGCAGCCCCCGGGACTTACTATATTCACCCCTCCACTTT CASSPRDLLYSPLHF
NA TRBJ1-1 TRBD1 TRBV29-1 TGCAGCGTTGGGACAGGGGACACTGAAGCTTTCTTT CSVGTGDTEAFF
NA TRBJ1-1 NA TRBV10-3 TGTGCCATCCGAAGTTTCGGGGGAAACACTGAAGCTTTCTTT CAIRSFGGNTEAFF
NA TRBJ2-5 TRBD2 TRBV11-2 TGTGCCAGCAGCTTACTAGGCGGGGGTCAAGAGACCCAGTACTTC CASSLLGGGQETQYF
NA TRBJ2-7 TRBD2 TRBV6-5 TGTGCCAGCAGTCTAGCGGGGGGCTCCTACGAGCAGTACTTC CASSLAGGSYEQYF
medium-sized TRBJ2-2 NA TRBV7-3 TGTGCCAGCAGCGGCATTGCAGGTGGCGAGCTGTTTTTT CASSGIAGGELFF
once TRBJ1-1 NA TRBV6-6 TGTGCCAGCAGTTCAGGCGCCGGCACTGAAGCTTTCTTT CASSSGAGTEAFF
NA TRBJ2-7 TRBD1 TRBV20-1 TGCAGTGCTAGTTACAGGGGCGCGGCCTCCTACGAGCAGTACTTC CSASYRGAASYEQYF
NA TRBJ2-3 TRBD2 TRBV7-6 TGTGCCAGCAGCCTGCAGGCGGGGACTAGCGGGGCGAGCACAGATACGCAGTATTTT CASSLQAGTSGASTDTQYF
NA TRBJ1-6 NA TRBV20-1 TGCAGTGCTAGTCCGGGACACAATTCACCCCTCCACTTT CSASPGHNSPLHF
NA TRBJ2-7 NA TRBV11-1 TGTGCCAGCAGCACAAGGGGCAGCCACTACGAGCAGTACTTC CASSTRGSHYEQYF
NA TRBJ1-1 NA TRBV2 TGTGCCAGCAGTGGCCGGTCGAACACTGAAGCTTTCTTT CASSGRSNTEAFF
once TRBJ1-1 NA TRBV6-5 TGTGCCAGCAGTTACTCGACCGCGGGGGTTAGTGAAGCTTTCTTT CASSYSTAGVSEAFF
NA TRBJ1-2 NA TRBV27 TGTGCCAGCAGCCCATACCTAAGGGGTAACTATGGCTACACCTTC CASSPYLRGNYGYTF
once TRBJ1-5 TRBD1 TRBV5-1 TGCGCCAGCAGCTGGGGACAGGGTCGGGATCAGCCCCAGCATTTT CASSWGQGRDQPQHF
NA TRBJ1-1 NA TRBV7-2 TGTGCCAGCAGCTTAGTCCCTAACACTGAAGCTTTCTTT CASSLVPNTEAFF
NA TRBJ2-5 TRBD2 TRBV19 TGTGCCAGTAGTAAGAGCGGGGGGGAGACCCAGTACTTC CASSKSGGETQYF
once TRBJ1-6 TRBD1 TRBV7-2 TGTGCCAGCAGCGACCAACCGGGACAGGGAAGTTCACCCCTCCACTTT CASSDQPGQGSSPLHF
NA TRBJ1-6 NA TRBV6-6 TGTGCCAGCAGTTACGTTTCCCTAGATAATTCACCCCTCCACTTT CASSYVSLDNSPLHF
NA TRBJ1-5 TRBD1 TRBV2 TGTGCCAGCAGCGACCGGACAGGGGGCTCCGGCAATCAGCCCCAGCATTTT CASSDRTGGSGNQPQHF
few TRBJ1-2 NA TRBV30 TGTGCCTGGGGGGACACCTATTCCCCGGTCGGCTACACCTTC CAWGDTYSPVGYTF
NA TRBJ2-5 TRBD1 TRBV24-1 TGTGCCACCAGTGACCTCGGACAGGGGGAGACCCAGTACTTC CATSDLGQGETQYF
NA TRBJ1-2 TRBD1 TRBV4-1 TGCGCCAGCAGCCAGCAGGGGGCCTTAGCCTATGGCTACACCTTC CASSQQGALAYGYTF
NA TRBJ1-3 NA TRBV3-1/TRBV3-2 TGTGCCAGCAGCCAAGTTGGTGGGAGAACACCATCTGGAAACACCATATATTTT CASSQVGGRTPSGNTIYF
NA TRBJ2-1 TRBD2 TRBV4-1 TGCGCCAGCAGCCAGCTAGCGGGCTACAATGAGCAGTTCTTC CASSQLAGYNEQFF
NA TRBJ2-5 TRBD1 TRBV5-4 TGTGCCAGCAGCTTTGGGGGACAGACCCTAGAGACCCAGTACTTC CASSFGGQTLETQYF
NA TRBJ2-3 NA TRBV19 TGTGCCAGTAGTATGGTGCAGGCACTGACAGATACGCAGTATTTT CASSMVQALTDTQYF
NA TRBJ1-1 NA TRBV7-8 TGTGCCAGCAGCGCCGGGTACAGGGTGAACACTGAAGCTTTCTTT CASSAGYRVNTEAFF
NA TRBJ2-3 NA TRBV21-1 TGTGCCAGCAGCAAAGGCGGGACAGGGACCACAGATACGCAGTATTTT CASSKGGTGTTDTQYF
NA TRBJ2-1 NA TRBV6-2/TRBV6-3 TGTGCCAGCAGTATGAGCTCCTACAATGAGCAGTTCTTC CASSMSSYNEQFF
NA TRBJ1-1 NA TRBV5-5 TGTGCCAGCAGCGCTTTCAGTCGGGGGGCCGAGGGCCAGGGAGCTTTCTTT CASSAFSRGAEGQGAFF
NA TRBJ1-1 NA TRBV11-2 TGTGCCAGCAGCTTAGGCGCACAGGGCGGCACTGAAGCTTTCTTT CASSLGAQGGTEAFF
few TRBJ1-1 NA TRBV30 TGTGCTCTGGAGGTGAACACTGAAGCTTTCTTT CALEVNTEAFF
NA TRBJ2-5 NA TRBV6-5 TGTGCCAGCAGTTCACAGGTGCAAGAGACCCAGTACTTC CASSSQVQETQYF
NA TRBJ1-3 NA TRBV6-5 TGTGCCAGCAGTACACTGGGGGGGGATCGGGACACCATATATTTT CASSTLGGDRDTIYF
NA TRBJ1-4 TRBD1 TRBV12-3/TRBV12-4 TGTGCCAGCGGCGACAGGGTTGAAAAACTGTTTTTT CASGDRVEKLFF
NA TRBJ1-5 NA TRBV29-1 TGCAGCGTCCTCCCAGGGAATAGCAATCAGCCCCAGCATTTT CSVLPGNSNQPQHF
NA TRBJ2-7 NA TRBV29-1 TGCAGCGCCCGTCACCCGCAGTCATACGAGCAGTACTTC CSARHPQSYEQYF
few TRBJ1-1 NA TRBV27 TGTGCCAGCAGTTTATCATGGAGCACTGAAGCTTTCTTT CASSLSWSTEAFF
NA TRBJ2-2 TRBD2 TRBV10-2 TGCGCCAGCAGGATAGCGGGGGTCACCGGGGAGCTGTTTTTT CASRIAGVTGELFF
NA TRBJ2-3 NA TRBV5-1 TGCGCCAGCAGCTCGGGTGGCGGGACCAACACAGATACGCAGTATTTT CASSSGGGTNTDTQYF
NA TRBJ1-1 NA TRBV7-6 TGTGCCAGCAGCTTAGTGAGTGGTATTCGGAACACTGAAGCTTTCTTT CASSLVSGIRNTEAFF
NA TRBJ2-5 TRBD1 TRBV18 TGTGCCAGCTCACCACCGGACAGGGCCGTCGAGACCCAGTACTTC CASSPPDRAVETQYF